The 14 T cell receptor beta chains given below trace back to one sample, sequenced in a study of T-cell reconstitution after alpha-beta-depleted transplantation in children. Using unique molecular identifiers, the investigators prepared the TCRbeta library. Each CDR3 protein is one row after TCRdb ran MiXCR on the PCR reads. The sample comprises about 510,000 distinct CDR3 sequences, 11% of which are singletons, and around 15% rests with the top ten. The specimen comprised PBMCs, mostly from graft donor cells, sampled 180 days after TCRalphabeta/CD19-depleted stem cell transplant. The receptor source for this set is a female patient aged 2 to 10 who had a stem cell transplant for aplastic anemia, so the T cells may come from the graft donor.

This clonotype was seen a few times. The V call is TRBV7-2, the J call TRBJ2-7; tentatively, D is TRBD1 or TRBD2 (5 bases each). Germline V gene data show CDR1 as SGHTA and CDR2 as FQGNSA. The CDR3 consists of 15 residues. The V and J ends lost 6 bases and 0 bases respectively, with 15 bases between them. Here the CDR3 reads CASRLKRGDSYEQYF. CDR3 coding DNA: TGTGCCAGCAGACTTAAAAGGGGAGACTCCTACGAGCAGTACTTC.

Notes on this clonotype: An end of the junction does not agree with germline; a read error may underlie this. This rearrangement joins TRBV4-2 to TRBJ2-1, with D hard to call. Germline V CDR1 and CDR2: LGHNA, YNFKEQ. CDR3 length: 16 residues. As DNA, the CDR3 is TGTGCCAGCAGCCACGCTCCCCAGACCCCCTACCATGAGCAGTTCTTC. Translated, it gives CASSHAPQTPYHEQFF.

This chain connects TRBV28 to TRBJ2-1; no clear D. V lost 0 bases and J lost 2, with 11 bases in between. The CDR3 is 16 residues long. Germline V lookup: CDR1 MDHEN, CDR2 SYDVKM. The CDR3 protein is CASSLWLNAAYNEQFF. In DNA, the CDR3 is TGTGCCAGCAGTTTATGGTTAAATGCGGCCTACAATGAGCAGTTCTTC.

This clonotype was seen a handful of times. V and J are TRBV6-1 and TRBJ2-1; 8 nucleotides line up with TRBD2. This CDR3 region has 14 residues. Unmatched junction bases numbered 9, after V lost 7 bases and J lost 7 bases. Germline V gene sequence: CDR1 MNHNS, CDR2 SASEGT. CDR3 nucleotides: TGTGCCAGCACCCGGGAGCGGGGGTTTAATGAGCAGTTCTTC. Amino acids: CASTRERGFNEQFF.

In this sample, this clonotype turned up a few times. The chain is built from TRBV12-3 or TRBV12-4 and TRBJ2-7; D uncertain. The CDR3 runs to 15 residues. The V gene lost 5 bases and the J gene lost 3 bases, with 17 bases spanning the gap. The CDR3 loop reads CASSRTGPRGYEQYV. The CDR3 coding sequence is TGTGCCAGCAGTAGGACCGGGCCTCGCGGCTACGAGCAGTACGTC.

This chain links TRBV5-1 with TRBJ1-2; TRBD1 matches at 7 bases. J lost 2 bases, V lost 2 bases, and 9 bases had no gene match. CDR1 is SGHRS, CDR2 YFSETQ, per germline. The CDR3 has 16 residues. CDR3 DNA sequence: TGCGCCAGCAGCTTAAAGACAGGGTCGAAAAACTATGGCTACACCTTC. Its protein is CASSLKTGSKNYGYTF.

The sample holds many counts of this clonotype. This chain links TRBV20-1 with TRBJ2-3; no reliable D call. Trimming shortened V by 3 bases and J by 2 bases, and 12 bases separated the two germline ends. CDR1 and CDR2 (germline): DFQATT, SNEGSKA (reference sequence). The CDR3 length is 14 residues. CDR3 amino acids: CSASLVGITDTQYF. As DNA, the CDR3 is TGCAGTGCTAGTCTTGTGGGAATCACAGATACGCAGTATTTT.

The gene calls are TRBV4-3 and TRBJ1-3; 7 nucleotides agree with TRBD1. The ends lost 0 bases at V and 0 bases at J; junction bases unmatched: 5. The CDR3 contains 17 residues. Germline V gene lookup returns CDR1 LGHNA and CDR2 YSLEER. This chain's CDR3 is CASSQDSGTVSGNTIYF. The CDR3 DNA reads as TGCGCCAGCAGCCAAGACTCAGGGACAGTCTCTGGAAACACCATATATTTT.

This clonotype was counted at least ten times. The chain has TRBV7-7 and TRBJ2-2; TRBD1 is a possible D gene (5 bases). Germline-derived CDR1 and CDR2 are SSHAT and FNYEAQ (reference sequence). The ends were cut back, 5 bases at V and 3 bases at J, with 13 bases in the middle. This CDR3 comprises 15 residues. DNA of the CDR3: TGTGCCAGCAGCCCGTCAGGGATACACACCGGGGAGCTGTTTTTT. Amino acid sequence: CASSPSGIHTGELFF.

A few counts support this clonotype. This chain joins TRBV6-5 and TRBJ1-5; no clear D gene. In germline, CDR1 is MNHEY, CDR2 SVGAGI. Trimming shortened V by 0 bases and J by 2 bases, and 11 bases separated the two germline ends. This CDR3 spans 16 amino acids. The CDR3, as DNA: TGTGCCAGCAGTTACTCGAGAAGGGTAGGCAATCAGCCCCAGCATTTT. As protein: CASSYSRRVGNQPQHF.

The CDR3 nucleotides read TGTGCCAGCAGCCAACCCCTCGGAGCCTACAATGAGCAGTTCTTC. Protein product: CASSQPLGAYNEQFF. The gene calls are TRBV4-2 and TRBJ2-1; unclear D gene. From germline, CDR1 is LGHNA and CDR2 YNFKEQ. Trimming pared 2 bases from V and 2 bases from J, leaving 10 bases between. The CDR3 is made up of 15 amino acids.

The table lists this clonotype with a few counts. The rearrangement links TRBV30 to TRBJ2-3; 7 nucleotides line up with TRBD1. The germline V gene encodes CDR1 GTSNPN and CDR2 SVGIG (reference sequence). Trimming removed 3 bases from V and 1 base from J; junction bases left unmatched: 13. The CDR3 sequence is 17 residues long. The CDR3 here is CAWSDDEGQVRTDTQYF. CDR3 coding DNA: TGTGCCTGGAGCGACGACGAAGGACAGGTGCGCACAGATACGCAGTATTTT.

This chain links TRBV20-1 with TRBJ1-2, with no clear D. The CDR3 consists of 15 residues. CDR1 is DFQATT and CDR2 is SNEGSKA in the germline V gene (reference sequence). V was trimmed by 5 bases and J by 4 bases, leaving 20 bases between them. The CDR3 region has the DNA TGCAGTGCTTTATATACAGCGTACGGGATCTATGGCTACACCTTC. Residues: CSALYTAYGIYGYTF.

The chain is built from TRBV14 and TRBJ2-5; weak D call: TRBD1 (8 bases). V gave up 3 bases and J gave up 0 bases, with 14 bases separating them. The CDR3 covers 16 residues. From germline, CDR1 is SGHDN and CDR2 FVKESK. CDR3 residues: CASSHGQGGYQETQYF. CDR3 DNA sequence: TGTGCCAGCAGCCATGGACAGGGAGGGTACCAAGAGACCCAGTACTTC.